This T cell receptor (beta chain) was documented in a study of CD8 T cells in Susac syndrome. After extraction with the RNeasy kit, roughly 0.45 to 1 ug of the RNA was reverse transcribed using random hexamers. Multiplex immunoSEQ PCR targeted 54 Vbeta and 13 Jbeta TCR beta segments. One entry per CDR3 protein results from TCRdb running MiXCR on the immunoSEQ multiplex PCR reads. The sample shows under 200,000 distinct CDR3 sequences, roughly nine tenths of them seen only once. The CDR3 is made up of 13 amino acids. Germline lookup yields CDR1 SNHLY and CDR2 FYNNEI. V dropped 6 bases and J dropped 6 bases, with 12 bases sitting between them.

The source of this sequence is a human donor with Susac syndrome. This rearrangement joins TRBV2 to TRBJ2-1; tentatively, D is TRBD2 (6 bases). What was sequenced was CD4+ T cells from PBMCs. In DNA, the CDR3 is TGTGCCAGCAGCCCCACTAGCTTCAATGAGCAGTTCTTC. Its protein product is CASSPTSFNEQFF.